This passage covers 10 T cell receptor beta chains from one sample sequenced in a study of cytomegalovirus exposure and HLA in healthy donors. PCR used 60 Vbeta primers and 13 Jbeta primers. Here immunoSEQ multiplex PCR was the method, and the copy in TCRdb shows in-frame clones only, minus some. The sample holds over 100,000 clones, less than 75% seen once. Sequenced: PBMCs. The source is a middle-aged woman in good health and CMV-seropositive.

The rearrangement links TRBV18 to TRBJ1-1; tentatively, D is TRBD1 (6 bases). This CDR3 is built from 17 residues. The germline V gene encodes CDR1 KGHSH and CDR2 LQKENI. V was clipped by 3 bases and J by 2 bases, with 19 bases between them. In nucleotides, the CDR3 is TGTGCCAGCTCACCCTCCGCTGGCAGGACAGTTAACACTGAAGCTTTCTTT. Encoded protein: CASSPSAGRTVNTEAFF.

This chain uses TRBV28 with TRBJ1-1, with D possibly matching TRBD1 (5 bases). The CDR3 has 16 amino acids. V lost 0 bases and J 1 base, leaving 12 bases between the germline ends. CDR1 is MDHEN, CDR2 SYDVKM, per germline. The CDR3 DNA follows: TGTGCCAGCAGTTTATGGGGGCGACAGACGAACACTGAAGCTTTCTTT. This gives the protein CASSLWGRQTNTEAFF.

The chain combines TRBV6-6 with TRBJ2-1; a possible D gene is TRBD1 (7 bases). Germline CDR1 is MNHNY and CDR2 is SVGAGI (reference sequence). The V gene lost 2 bases and the J gene lost 12 bases, with 17 bases spanning the gap. The CDR3 extends over 14 amino acids. CDR3 sequence reads: CASSYPDDREAQFF. In nucleotides, the CDR3 is TGTGCCAGCAGTTACCCAGACGACAGGGAGGCGCAGTTCTTC.

The table lists this clone with a count of one. The V and J genes are TRBV7-3 and TRBJ2-3; 10 nucleotides agree with TRBD2. Trimming took 1 base from V and 5 from J; bases not matched to a gene: 6. Germline CDR1 SGHTA, CDR2 FQGTGA. The CDR3 spans 16 residues. The CDR3 nucleotides are TGTGCCAGCAGCTTAAGTCTAGCGGGGGTGCAAGATACGCAGTATTTT. It translates to CASSLSLAGVQDTQYF.

V is TRBV2 and J is TRBJ1-4; TRBD1 agrees at 11 bases. Germline V lookup: CDR1 SNHLY, CDR2 FYNNEI. The V gene end was trimmed by 7 bases and the J gene end by 8 bases; junction bases not matched to a gene: 9. This CDR3 comprises 15 residues. The CDR3 sequence is CASKITGTGGEKLFF. The DNA for the CDR3 is TGTGCCAGCAAGATAACCGGGACAGGGGGGGAAAAACTGTTTTTT.

The chain joins TRBV6-1 to TRBJ2-6; D uncertain. CDR3 length: 17 amino acids. V lost 3 bases and J 4 bases, leaving 16 bases between the germline ends. CDR1 is MNHNS, CDR2 SASEGT, per germline. The CDR3 here is CASSDQSLGAGANVLTF. CDR3 coding DNA: TGTGCCAGCAGTGACCAGTCCCTGGGCGCCGGGGCCAACGTCCTGACTTTC.

This chain connects TRBV5-1 to TRBJ1-1; D might be TRBD1 (5 bases). The CDR3 loop spans 15 amino acids. Germline V gives CDR1 SGHRS, CDR2 YFSETQ. Trimming pared 4 bases from V and 3 bases from J, leaving 16 bases between. The DNA of the CDR3 is TGCGCCAGCAGCCCTTTCAGGGTAGGTGACACTGAAGCTTTCTTT. Protein: CASSPFRVGDTEAFF.

DNA of the CDR3: TGTGCCAGCAGCTTCGCGGGTACGTCCTACGAGCAGTACTTC. It codes for CASSFAGTSYEQYF. The chain couples TRBV7-9 to TRBJ2-7; D is possibly TRBD2 (5 bases). The CDR3 has 14 amino acids. With 3 bases removed from V and 1 base from J, the gap between germline ends came to 10 bases. CDR1 is SEHNR and CDR2 is FQNEAQ in the germline V gene (reference sequence).

Comment on this clone: The limits of the CDR3 on the DNA are not certain, so only TCRdb's listed CDR3 is given. The V gene is TRBV4-1, the J gene TRBJ1-2; the DNA was not used to check the table's D call, TRBD1. A total of 17 residues make up the CDR3, ends included. Germline values: CDR1 MGHRA, CDR2 YSYEKL. The CDR3 spells CASSQGAFGPGPYGYTF.

This chain links TRBV29-1 with TRBJ1-1; 8 nucleotides align to TRBD1. With V trimmed by 4 bases and J by 0 bases, 1 base remained unmatched. The CDR3 has 13 amino acids. Germline CDR1 is SQVTM and CDR2 is ANQGSEA. This chain's CDR3 is CSVGTGMNTEAFF. CDR3 sequence (DNA): TGCAGCGTTGGGACAGGGATGAACACTGAAGCTTTCTTT.